The text below deals with one T cell receptor beta chain. The target antigen is unknown. This record comes from a study of shared clonotypes between healthy human individuals. General study findings and limits: Apart from blood, nothing was sampled; tissue repertoires likely differ.

Germline assignment: CDR1 MNHEY and CDR2 SMNVEV (reference sequence). V lost 3 bases to trimming and J lost 5 bases; unmatched junction nucleotides: 4. CDR3 length equals 14 residues. The protocol was immunoSEQ multiplex PCR, while the TCRdb copy is restricted to in-frame clones and leaves out a portion. The sample includes over a million clones, approximately 78% of them seen just once. The chain carries TRBV27 and TRBJ2-5, with 9 bases matching TRBD1. The sample was memory CD4+ T cells from PBMCs. Regarding subset: CD45RA-negative fraction. The TCR comes from a man aged 18-30 years in good health. Some clones in this sample may be carry-over from other donors' samples. CDR3 sequence reads: CASSFNRGRETQYF. CDR3 DNA sequence: TGTGCCAGCAGTTTTAACAGGGGGCGGGAGACCCAGTACTTC.